The table lists the clone carrying this T cell receptor (beta chain) with a few counts. This entry belongs to a study of blood T cells in healthy people across ages. Germline-derived CDR1 and CDR2 are MNHNS and SASEGT. V shed 4 bases, J shed 11 bases, and the junction held 14 bases outside the gene matches. The CDR3 runs to 15 residues. Using a J-beta primer mix together with a sample-barcoded 5' primer, a second PCR was run for roughly 6 to 12 cycles. TCRdb reprocessed the 5' RACE reads with MiXCR, giving one entry per CDR3 protein. The data hold around 1.5 million distinct CDR3 sequences, with roughly 40% observed a single time.

The chain combines TRBV6-1 with TRBJ2-5, with 9 bases that match TRBD1. This TCR derives from a woman in her late teens or twenties in good health. Sequenced sample: blood. The CDR3 spells CASSGQGGTYNEQYF. The CDR3 coding sequence is TGTGCCAGCAGTGGACAGGGGGGGACCTACAATGAGCAGTACTTC.